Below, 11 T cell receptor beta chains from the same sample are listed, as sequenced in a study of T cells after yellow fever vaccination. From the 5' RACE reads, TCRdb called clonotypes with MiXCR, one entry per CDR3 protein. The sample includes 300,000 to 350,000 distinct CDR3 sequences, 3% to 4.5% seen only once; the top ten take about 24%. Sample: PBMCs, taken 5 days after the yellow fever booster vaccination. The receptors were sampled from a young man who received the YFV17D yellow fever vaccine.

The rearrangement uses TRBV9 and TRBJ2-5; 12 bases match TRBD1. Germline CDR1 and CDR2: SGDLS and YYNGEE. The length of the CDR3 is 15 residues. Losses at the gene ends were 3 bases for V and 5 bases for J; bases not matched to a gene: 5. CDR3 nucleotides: TGTGCCAGCAGCGCCTGGGACAGGGGGCCGGAGACCCAGTACTTC. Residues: CASSAWDRGPETQYF. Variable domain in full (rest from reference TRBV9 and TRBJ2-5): DSGVTQTPKHLITATGQRVTLRCSPRSGDLSVYWYQQSLDQGLQFLIQYYNGEERAKGNILERFSAQQFPDLHSELNLSSLELGDSALYFCASSAWDRGPETQYFGPGTRLLVL.

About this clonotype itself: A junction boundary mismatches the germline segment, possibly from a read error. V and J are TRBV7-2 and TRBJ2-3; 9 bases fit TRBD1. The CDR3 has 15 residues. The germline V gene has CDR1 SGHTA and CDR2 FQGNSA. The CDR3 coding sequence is TGTGCCAGCAGTTTAGTTGGGACAGGGTTCGATACGCAGTATTTT. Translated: CASSLVGTGFDTQYF.

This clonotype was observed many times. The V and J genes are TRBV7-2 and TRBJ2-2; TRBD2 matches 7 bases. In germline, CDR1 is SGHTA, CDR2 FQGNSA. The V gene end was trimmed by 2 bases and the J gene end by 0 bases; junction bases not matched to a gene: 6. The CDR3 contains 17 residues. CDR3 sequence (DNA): TGTGCCAGCAGCTTATGGGCGGGGGTTCCGAACACCGGGGAGCTGTTTTTT. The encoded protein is CASSLWAGVPNTGELFF.

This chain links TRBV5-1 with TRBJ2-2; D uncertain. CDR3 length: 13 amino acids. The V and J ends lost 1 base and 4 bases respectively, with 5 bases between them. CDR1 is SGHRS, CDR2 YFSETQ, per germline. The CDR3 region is CASSLPATGELFF. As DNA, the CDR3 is TGCGCCAGCAGCTTGCCTGCCACCGGGGAGCTGTTTTTT.

This CDR3 reads CASSPLPQETQYF. For the CDR3, the DNA is TGTGCCAGCTCACCACTCCCACAAGAGACCCAGTACTTC. V gene TRBV18 combines with J gene TRBJ2-5; D is ambiguous. Germline V gives CDR1 KGHSH, CDR2 LQKENI. Trimming removed 1 base from V and 2 bases from J, with 5 bases in between. This CDR3 comprises 13 residues.

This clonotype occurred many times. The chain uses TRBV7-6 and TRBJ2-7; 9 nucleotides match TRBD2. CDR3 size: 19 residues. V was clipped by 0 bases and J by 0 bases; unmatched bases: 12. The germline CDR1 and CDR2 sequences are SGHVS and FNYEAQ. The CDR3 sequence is CASSLASPDGGRVSYEQYF. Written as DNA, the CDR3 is TGTGCCAGCAGCTTAGCGTCACCGGACGGCGGGAGGGTCTCCTACGAGCAGTACTTC.

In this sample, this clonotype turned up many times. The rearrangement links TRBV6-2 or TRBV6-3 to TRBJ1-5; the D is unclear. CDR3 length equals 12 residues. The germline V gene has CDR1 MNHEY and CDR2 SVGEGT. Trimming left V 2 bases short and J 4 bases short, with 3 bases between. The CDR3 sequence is CASSYRNQPQHF. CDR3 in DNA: TGTGCCAGCAGTTACAGGAATCAGCCCCAGCATTTT.

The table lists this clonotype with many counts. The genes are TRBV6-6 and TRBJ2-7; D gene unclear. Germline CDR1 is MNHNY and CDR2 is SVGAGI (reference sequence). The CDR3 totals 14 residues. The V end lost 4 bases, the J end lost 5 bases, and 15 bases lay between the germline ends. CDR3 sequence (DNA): TGTGCCAGCAGTTCCCCCGTGAGGCCGCACGAGCAGTACTTC. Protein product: CASSSPVRPHEQYF.

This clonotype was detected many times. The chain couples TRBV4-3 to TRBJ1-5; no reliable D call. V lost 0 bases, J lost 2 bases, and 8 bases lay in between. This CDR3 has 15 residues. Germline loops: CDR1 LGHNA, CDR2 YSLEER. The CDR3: CASSQDLQGNQPQHF. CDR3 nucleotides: TGCGCCAGCAGCCAAGATTTGCAGGGCAATCAGCCCCAGCATTTT.

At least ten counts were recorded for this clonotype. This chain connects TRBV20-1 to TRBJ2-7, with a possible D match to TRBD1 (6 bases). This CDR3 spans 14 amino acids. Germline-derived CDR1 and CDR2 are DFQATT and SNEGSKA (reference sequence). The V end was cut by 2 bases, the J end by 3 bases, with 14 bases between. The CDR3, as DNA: TGCAGTGCTAGAAGGAACCAGGGGAACTACGAGCAGTACTTC. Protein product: CSARRNQGNYEQYF.

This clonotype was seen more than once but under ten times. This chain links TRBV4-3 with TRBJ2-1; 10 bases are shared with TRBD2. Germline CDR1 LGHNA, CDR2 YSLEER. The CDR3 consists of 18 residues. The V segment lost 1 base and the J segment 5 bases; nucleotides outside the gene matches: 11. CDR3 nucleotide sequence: TGCGCCAGCAGCCAAGCGCCCCTAATAGCGGGGGGCCACAATGAGCAGTTCTTC. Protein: CASSQAPLIAGGHNEQFF.